The text below deals with one TCR beta chain. The record originates from a study of control samples from healthy donors and cancer patients. Per the germline V gene, CDR1 is SNHLY and CDR2 is FYNNEI. This CDR3 has 12 amino acids. V shed 3 bases, J shed 5 bases, and the junction held 0 bases outside the gene matches. Some clones are missing from TCRdb's copy, which holds only in-frame ones; the method was immunoSEQ multiplex PCR. This table holds 210,000 or so clones, about nine tenths found once. Sequenced: blood. The chain joins TRBV2 to TRBJ1-2; 7 bases match TRBD1. The sequence derives from a man in his thirties or forties in good health. Written as DNA, the CDR3 is TGTGCCAGCAGTGAGACAGGGTATGGCTACACCTTC. It is translated as CASSETGYGYTF.